The clone carrying this T cell receptor beta chain was counted ten times or more. The data were taken from a study of blood T cell repertoires in COVID-19. Study in general: Specimens from acute and convalescent COVID-19 originated in the United States, Italy and Spain. PBMCs, B-cell-depleted T cells, or T cells were the source of the cDNA or gDNA that made up the material.

Method: immunoSEQ multiplex PCR; TCRdb's copy keeps in-frame clones and lacks some. The sample consists of a few hundred thousand clones, around 90% of them appearing once. This CDR3 spans 15 amino acids. The V end was cut by 3 bases, the J end by 0 bases, with 11 bases between. Per germline, CDR1 LNHDA and CDR2 SQIVND (reference sequence). Seattle patients were enrolled while actively infected and followed longitudinally. Material: peripheral blood. The sequence derives from a woman in her 70s with COVID-19, enrolled during active disease. The chain is built from TRBV19 and TRBJ1-2; D gene ambiguous. The CDR3 is CASSIVHKANYGYTF. Here the CDR3 DNA reads TGTGCCAGTAGTATCGTCCACAAAGCTAACTATGGCTACACCTTC.